The 15 T cell receptor beta chains in this list originate from one sample, sequenced in a study of T cells after yellow fever vaccination. A single record per CDR3 protein comes from TCRdb applying MiXCR to the 5' RACE reads. The data hold about 150,000 distinct CDR3 sequences, with 6.2% observed a single time. Material: CD4+ T cells sorted from PBMCs, obtained on the day of the first yellow fever vaccination. The receptors shown here come from a man between 18 and 29 years old who received the YFV17D yellow fever vaccine.

The rearrangement links TRBV5-1 to TRBJ1-3, with TRBD1 identical over 12 bases. Germline lookup yields CDR1 SGHRS and CDR2 YFSETQ. V trimming: 0 bases; J trimming: 6 bases; junction bases outside the gene matches: 7. This CDR3 is 17 amino acids long. CDR3 DNA: TGCGCCAGCAGCTTGGAGGGACAGGGGGCGCGTATAAACACCATATATTTT. Its protein product is CASSLEGQGARINTIYF.

Turning to this clonotype: The germline gene is not matched at one end of the junction; a read error may be the cause. This sequence joins TRBV11-1 and TRBJ1-6; unclear D gene. The V gene's germline CDR1 is SGHAT and CDR2 FQDESV (reference sequence). The CDR3 length is 14 residues. The CDR3 DNA is TGTGCCAGAAGCTATGGGAGACGAGATTCACCCCTCCACTTT. Its protein product is CARSYGRRDSPLHF.

This sequence joins TRBV5-4 and TRBJ1-2; 7 bases agree with TRBD1. The CDR3 runs to 14 residues. Germline assignment: CDR1 SGHNT and CDR2 YYREEE (reference sequence). V trimming: 0 bases; J trimming: 8 bases; junction bases outside the gene matches: 7. DNA of the CDR3: TGTGCCAGCAGCTTGGACCCAGGGGGTAAAGGCTACACCTTC. As protein: CASSLDPGGKGYTF. The whole variable domain, remainder taken from reference TRBV5-4 and TRBJ1-2, is ETGVTQSPTHLIKTRGQQVTLRCSSQSGHNTVSWYQQALGQGPQFIFQYYREEENGRGNFPPRFSGLQFPNYSSELNVNALELDDSALYLCASSLDPGGKGYTFGSGTRLTVV.

The chain uses TRBV5-4 and TRBJ2-5; D may be TRBD1 (6 bases). The CDR3 is 15 amino acids. Germline V CDR1 and CDR2: SGHNT, YYREEE (reference sequence). The V and J ends lost 1 base and 5 bases respectively, with 15 bases between them. The CDR3 region is CASSLYFGGRETQYF. The CDR3 bases are TGTGCCAGCAGCTTGTATTTTGGGGGCCGGGAGACCCAGTACTTC. Drawing the rest from reference TRBV5-4 and TRBJ2-5, the complete variable domain is ETGVTQSPTHLIKTRGQQVTLRCSSQSGHNTVSWYQQALGQGPQFIFQYYREEENGRGNFPPRFSGLQFPNYSSELNVNALELDDSALYLCASSLYFGGRETQYFGPGTRLLVL.

This clonotype was seen repeatedly, ten times or more. The chain joins TRBV11-2 to TRBJ2-7; the D is unclear. Germline V gene sequence: CDR1 SGHAT, CDR2 FQNNGV. The CDR3 is 13 residues long. V dropped 4 bases and J dropped 5 bases, with 12 bases sitting between them. CDR3 amino acids: CASSWTPGNEQYV. In DNA form, the CDR3 reads TGTGCCAGCAGCTGGACCCCTGGCAACGAGCAGTACGTC.

This chain connects TRBV13 to TRBJ2-1; 11 nucleotides agree with TRBD2. With V trimmed by 6 bases and J by 8 bases, 6 bases remained unmatched. CDR1 is PRHDT, CDR2 FYEKMQ, per germline (reference sequence). This CDR3 is built from 14 residues. CDR3 sequence (DNA): TGTGCCAGCAGAGATTTAGCGGGGGGGCATGAGCAGTTCTTC. Protein: CASRDLAGGHEQFF.

The gene calls are TRBV20-1 and TRBJ2-3; D perhaps matches TRBD1 (6 bases). Germline lookup yields CDR1 DFQATT and CDR2 SNEGSKA (reference sequence). The CDR3 sequence is 14 residues long. Trimming cost V 6 bases and J 1 base, with 14 bases left between them. CDR3 nucleotides: TGCAGTGCCCGGACAGTCACGGGCACAGATACGCAGTATTTT. This encodes CSARTVTGTDTQYF.

This clonotype was picked up a small number of times. The rearrangement links TRBV21-1 to TRBJ2-5; whether TRBD1, the table's D call, matches the DNA was not checked. TRBV21-1 is classified as a pseudogene. The length of the CDR3 is 16 residues. For the CDR3, the DNA is TGTGCCAGCAGCAGCTTGCCCGGGACAGGCCAAGAGACCCAGTACTTC. This translates into CASSSLPGTGQETQYF.

This clonotype was seen many times. The chain links TRBV9 to TRBJ2-5, with TRBD1 as a possible D gene (5 bases). This CDR3 region has 16 residues. The germline V gene encodes CDR1 SGDLS and CDR2 YYNGEE. Trimming took off 0 bases at V and 0 bases at J, with 12 bases between the two ends. CDR3 sequence reads: CASSVGGAMYQETQYF. The CDR3 DNA is TGTGCCAGCAGCGTAGGTGGGGCTATGTACCAAGAGACCCAGTACTTC.

This clonotype occurred many times. The chain recombines TRBV5-1 with TRBJ2-3, with D tentatively TRBD2 (5 bases). This CDR3 is built from 15 residues. Germline CDR1 reads SGHRS; CDR2 reads YFSETQ. Trimming took off 1 base at V and 2 bases at J, with 11 bases between the two ends. The CDR3 nucleotides read TGCGCCAGCAGCTTGAGCGGACCTAACACAGATACGCAGTATTTT. Residues: CASSLSGPNTDTQYF.

This clonotype was seen a handful of times. The V and J genes are TRBV7-2 and TRBJ1-4; D perhaps matches TRBD1 (6 bases). Trimming left V 2 bases short and J 4 bases short, with 14 bases between. The germline gives CDR1 SGHTA, CDR2 FQGNSA. This CDR3 is 16 amino acids long. CDR3 DNA sequence: TGTGCCAGCAGCTTACGACAGGCTTTTGTTAATGAAAAACTGTTTTTT. Its protein is CASSLRQAFVNEKLFF.

This clonotype has at least ten counts. The J gene is TRBJ2-7, the V gene TRBV3-1, with D hard to call. Germline CDR1 reads LGHDT; CDR2 reads YNNKEL (reference sequence). V was trimmed by 4 bases and J by 3 bases, leaving 4 bases between them. The CDR3 has 11 residues. For the CDR3, the DNA is TGTGCCAGCAGCCGCCTCTACGAGCAGTACTTC. This translates into CASSRLYEQYF.

The genes are TRBV6-1 and TRBJ2-3; 13 bases are shared with TRBD2. The V gene's germline CDR1 is MNHNS and CDR2 SASEGT. V shed 4 bases and J 10 bases; nucleotides not matched to a gene: 14. The CDR3 has 17 residues. The CDR3 sequence is CASSAIAILAGGPAQYF. Written as DNA, the CDR3 is TGTGCCAGCAGTGCCATCGCGATACTAGCGGGGGGGCCGGCGCAGTATTTT.

This clonotype was seen many times. The CDR3 reads CASTTSGGHSYEQYF. In DNA form, the CDR3 reads TGCGCCAGCACGACTAGCGGGGGGCACTCCTACGAGCAGTACTTC. The chain carries TRBV10-2 and TRBJ2-7, with TRBD2 identical over 13 bases. The CDR3 has 15 amino acids. CDR1 WSHSY and CDR2 SAAADI come from the germline V gene. With V trimmed by 7 bases and J by 0 bases, 3 bases remained unmatched.

This clonotype was picked up a small number of times. This chain links TRBV5-6 with TRBJ2-7; D remains ambiguous. The CDR3 is made up of 14 amino acids. Germline CDR1 reads SGHDT; CDR2 reads YYEEEE. V shed 3 bases and J shed 4 bases, with 14 bases lying between them. In DNA form, the CDR3 reads TGTGCCAGCAGCTCTCCAGAGAGACTTTACGAGCAGTACTTC. Its translation is CASSSPERLYEQYF.